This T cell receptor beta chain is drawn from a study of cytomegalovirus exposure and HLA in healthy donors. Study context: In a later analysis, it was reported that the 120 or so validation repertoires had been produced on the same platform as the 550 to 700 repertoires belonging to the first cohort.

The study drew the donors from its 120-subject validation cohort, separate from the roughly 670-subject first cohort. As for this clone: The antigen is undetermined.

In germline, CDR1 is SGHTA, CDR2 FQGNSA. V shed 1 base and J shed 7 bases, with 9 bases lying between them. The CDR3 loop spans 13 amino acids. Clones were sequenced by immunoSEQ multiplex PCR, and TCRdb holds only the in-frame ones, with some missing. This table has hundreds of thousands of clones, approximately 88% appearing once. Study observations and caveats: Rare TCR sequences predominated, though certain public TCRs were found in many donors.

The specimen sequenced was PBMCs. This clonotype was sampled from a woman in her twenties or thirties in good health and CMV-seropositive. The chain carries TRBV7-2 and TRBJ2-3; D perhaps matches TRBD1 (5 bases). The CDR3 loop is CASSLEDTNTQYF. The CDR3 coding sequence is TGTGCCAGCAGCTTAGAGGACACTAATACGCAGTATTTT.